The clone carrying this TCR beta chain was counted only a few times. Original processing methods: Reference gene primer amplification gave nucleated cell count estimates. The table came from immunoSEQ multiplex PCR; TCRdb's copy has only in-frame clones and leaves some out. The V and J calls and the clone size are those of that table, but D and trimming were determined from the DNA. The sample holds 260,000 or so clones, 88% seen once. This sample was taken from a study of blood T cell repertoires in COVID-19. Study information: COVID-19 samples, acute and convalescent, were from the United States, Italy and Spain. The cDNA or gDNA used as material had been derived from T cells, B-cell-depleted T cells, or PBMCs.

Germline-derived CDR1 and CDR2 are MNHEY and SMNVEV (reference sequence). V lost 5 bases and J lost 3, with 13 bases in between. The CDR3 is made up of 14 amino acids. This receptor was taken from a man aged 18 to 30 with active or convalescent COVID-19. This sequence joins TRBV27 and TRBJ2-5, with TRBD2 as a possible D gene (6 bases). Sequenced material: peripheral blood. The CDR3: CASSLQWGEETQYF. CDR3 nucleotides: TGTGCCAGCAGTCTACAATGGGGGGAAGAGACCCAGTACTTC.